The 28 T cell receptor beta chains below all came from one sample that was sequenced in a study of cytomegalovirus exposure and HLA in healthy donors. The study ran its PCR with 60 Vbeta and 13 Jbeta primers. Profiling relied on immunoSEQ multiplex PCR, and the TCRdb table lists in-frame clones only, not all of them. The data show around 190,000 clones, approximately 85% seen once. Sequenced sample: PBMCs. The receptors shown here come from a woman aged 45-60 years in good health and CMV-seronegative.

The gene calls are TRBV19 and TRBJ1-5; 12 bases agree with TRBD1. The CDR3 consists of 15 residues. After removal of 5 bases from V and 7 bases from J, the junction contained 6 bases not matched to a gene. Looked up from germline, CDR1 is LNHDA and CDR2 is SQIVND (reference sequence). The CDR3 sequence: CASSGDRGLRQPQHF. The CDR3, as DNA: TGTGCCAGTAGTGGGGACAGGGGGCTGAGACAGCCCCAGCATTTT.

V gene TRBV18 combines with J gene TRBJ2-3; 14 bases match TRBD2. Germline V gives CDR1 KGHSH, CDR2 LQKENI. The CDR3 totals 19 residues. V was clipped by 1 base and J by 2 bases; unmatched bases: 8. CDR3 protein: CASSPLRLAGGSSTDTQYF. The DNA for the CDR3 is TGTGCCAGCTCACCACTCCGACTAGCGGGAGGGTCCTCCACAGATACGCAGTATTTT.

This clone was seen once. The J gene is TRBJ1-3, the V gene TRBV9; weak D call: TRBD1 (5 bases). The V end lost 0 bases, the J end lost 3 bases, and 19 bases lay between the germline ends. Germline V gene sequence: CDR1 SGDLS, CDR2 YYNGEE. This CDR3 contains 18 residues. Written as DNA, the CDR3 is TGTGCCAGCAGCGTAGGGGCGGGGGAGCGGCACCGTGGAAACACCATATATTTT. This sequence encodes CASSVGAGERHRGNTIYF.

The chain links TRBV5-1 to TRBJ2-1; D not resolved. The CDR3 runs 15 residues. V was clipped by 1 base and J by 0 bases, with 8 bases between them. Per the germline V gene, CDR1 is SGHRS and CDR2 is YFSETQ. CDR3 region: CASSLSTGSYNEQFF. DNA of the CDR3: TGCGCCAGCAGCTTGTCCACCGGCTCCTACAATGAGCAGTTCTTC.

The V call is TRBV20-1, the J call TRBJ1-2; D unclear. Germline V CDR1 and CDR2: DFQATT, SNEGSKA (reference sequence). CDR3 size: 9 residues. Trimming took 2 bases from V and 8 from J, leaving 3 bases between them. In nucleotides, the CDR3 is TGCAGTGCTAGACAGGGCTACACCTTC. It is translated as CSARQGYTF.

This clone was picked up a small number of times. Here the CDR3 reads CASSYRTSGGRNEQFF. The CDR3 nucleotides read TGTGCCAGCAGTTACCGGACTAGCGGAGGACGGAATGAGCAGTTCTTC. V and J are TRBV6-5 and TRBJ2-1; TRBD2 matches 10 bases. V trimming: 2 bases; J trimming: 7 bases; junction bases outside the gene matches: 8. The CDR3 length is 16 residues. The germline CDR1 and CDR2 sequences are MNHEY and SVGAGI.

The CDR3 here is CAWTGDSNQPQHF. DNA for the CDR3: TGTGCCTGGACAGGGGATAGCAATCAGCCCCAGCATTTT. The chain joins TRBV30 to TRBJ1-5; D may be TRBD1 (6 bases). Germline CDR1 and CDR2: GTSNPN and SVGIG (reference sequence). This CDR3 region has 13 residues. Deletions cut 4 bases from V and 0 bases from J, with 7 bases between. The complete variable domain, with remaining parts taken from reference TRBV30 and TRBJ1-5, reads SQTIHQWPATLVQPVGSPLSLECTVEGTSNPNLYWYRQAAGRGLQLLFYSVGIGQISSEVPQNLSASRPQDRQFILSSKKLLLSDSGFYLCAWTGDSNQPQHFGDGTRLSIL.

The chain uses TRBV27 and TRBJ2-1; perhaps TRBD2 as D (6 bases). Trimming took off 8 bases at V and 5 bases at J, with 13 bases between the two ends. The V gene's germline CDR1 is MNHEY and CDR2 SMNVEV (reference sequence). The CDR3 loop spans 13 amino acids. This chain's CDR3 is CASQHGSNNEQFF. The CDR3 DNA is TGTGCCAGCCAACACGGGAGTAACAATGAGCAGTTCTTC.

The sample holds a few counts of this clone. The chain couples TRBV27 to TRBJ2-6; D remains ambiguous. Germline V lookup: CDR1 MNHEY, CDR2 SMNVEV (reference sequence). Trimming took 4 bases from V and 0 from J, leaving 7 bases between them. This CDR3 has 15 amino acids. The CDR3 DNA reads TGTGCCAGCAGTTCATTGGCCTCTGGGGCCAACGTCCTGACTTTC. It yields the protein CASSSLASGANVLTF. Using reference TRBV27 and TRBJ2-6 for the parts outside the CDR3, the full variable domain is EAQVTQNPRYLITVTGKKLTVTCSQNMNHEYMSWYRQDPGLGLRQIYYSMNVEVTDKGDVPEGYKVSRKEKRNFPLILESPSPNQTSLYFCASSSLASGANVLTFGAGSRLTVL.

This chain joins TRBV6-1 and TRBJ2-1, with 10 positions matching TRBD2. The ends lost 3 bases at V and 8 bases at J; junction bases unmatched: 7. Germline V CDR1 and CDR2: MNHNS, SASEGT. This CDR3 contains 15 residues. The CDR3 nucleotides are TGTGCCAGCAGTGAGAGATCCGGGACTAGCGATGAGCAGTTCTTC. Amino acid sequence: CASSERSGTSDEQFF.

The V gene is TRBV29-1, the J gene TRBJ2-1; D may be TRBD2 (6 bases). The ends were cut back, 7 bases at V and 6 bases at J, with 16 bases in the middle. CDR3 length: 13 amino acids. Germline V gives CDR1 SQVTM, CDR2 ANQGSEA. The CDR3 region is CSGLRGASNEQFF. CDR3 DNA: TGCAGCGGTTTGCGGGGAGCCTCCAATGAGCAGTTCTTC.

The CDR3 here is CASSARDSPYVGTF. DNA of the CDR3: TGTGCCAGCAGCGCTCGGGACAGCCCCTATGTGGGTACCTTC. The chain joins TRBV7-9 to TRBJ1-2, with TRBD1 matching over 7 bases. The CDR3 is 14 residues long. Trimming took 5 bases from V and 14 from J; bases not matched to a gene: 17. Germline V gene data show CDR1 as SEHNR and CDR2 as FQNEAQ (reference sequence). The full variable domain, rest sourced from reference TRBV7-9 and TRBJ1-2, is DTGVSQNPRHKITKRGQNVTFRCDPISEHNRLYWYRQTLGQGPEFLTYFQNEAQLEKSRLLSDRFSAERPKGSFSTLEIQRTEQGDSAMYLCASSARDSPYVGTFGSGTRLTVV.

The chain links TRBV9 to TRBJ2-4, with 9 bases that match TRBD1. There are 14 residues in the CDR3. CDR1 is SGDLS and CDR2 is YYNGEE in the germline V gene. J lost 9 bases, V lost 2 bases, and 6 bases had no gene match. CDR3 in DNA: TGTGCCAGCAGCGTCCGGGACAGGGCGGTCATTCAGTACTTC. It specifies CASSVRDRAVIQYF.

The chain uses TRBV30 and TRBJ1-6; 7 bases map to TRBD1. The V segment lost 5 bases and the J segment 10 bases; nucleotides outside the gene matches: 8. CDR3 length: 13 amino acids. CDR1 GTSNPN and CDR2 SVGIG come from the germline V gene (reference sequence). The CDR3 DNA is TGTGCCTGGTCGACAGGGAGGACCTCACCCCTCCACTTT. It is translated as CAWSTGRTSPLHF.

The sample holds one count of this clone. In DNA form, the CDR3 reads TGTGCCAGCAGTTATAGCGGGAGAGGCTCCTACGAGCAGTACTTC. Its translation is CASSYSGRGSYEQYF. This chain joins TRBV28 and TRBJ2-7; TRBD2 aligns across 9 bases. CDR3 length equals 15 residues. Trimming at V came to 4 bases and at J to 0 bases, leaving 4 bases not matched to a gene. The V gene's germline CDR1 is MDHEN and CDR2 SYDVKM.

This chain uses TRBV30 with TRBJ1-1, with unresolved D. Germline V lookup: CDR1 GTSNPN, CDR2 SVGIG (reference sequence). This CDR3 contains 14 residues. V dropped 0 bases and J dropped 0 bases, with 8 bases sitting between them. CDR3 in DNA: TGTGCCTGGAGTGTACACAACCTGAACACTGAAGCTTTCTTT. Encoded protein: CAWSVHNLNTEAFF.

The CDR3 DNA reads TGTGCCAGCAGCTTAGCACAGGGGAACCCCTACGAGCAGTACTTC. Its protein is CASSLAQGNPYEQYF. The genes are TRBV11-2 and TRBJ2-7; 7 bases align to TRBD1. The CDR3 contains 15 residues. Germline lookup yields CDR1 SGHAT and CDR2 FQNNGV. V was pared by 1 base and J by 2 bases, with 5 bases of the junction left unmatched.

The chain employs TRBV27 and TRBJ2-7; TRBD1 is a possible D gene (5 bases). The V gene's germline CDR1 is MNHEY and CDR2 SMNVEV (reference sequence). Trimming took 4 bases from V and 0 from J, leaving 7 bases between them. The CDR3 is 13 amino acids. CDR3 nucleotide sequence: TGTGCCAGCAGTTCAGGGATCTCCTACGAGCAGTACTTC. It translates to CASSSGISYEQYF.

The genes are TRBV5-5 and TRBJ2-7; 7 positions agree with TRBD1. J was trimmed by 2 bases and V by 4 bases; bases with no gene match: 12. CDR3 length: 16 amino acids. Per germline, CDR1 SGHKS and CDR2 YYEKEE (reference sequence). CDR3 DNA: TGTGCCAGCAGCCCTCGAACAGGTAGGGGGCCCTACGAGCAGTACTTC. This gives the protein CASSPRTGRGPYEQYF.

The chain couples TRBV5-5 to TRBJ1-2; 10 nucleotides match TRBD1. V lost 4 bases, J lost 6 bases, and 6 bases stayed unmatched. Germline V gives CDR1 SGHKS, CDR2 YYEKEE (reference sequence). This CDR3 has 14 amino acids. CDR3 amino acids: CASSPRTGGNGYTF. The CDR3 region has the DNA TGTGCCAGCAGCCCGAGGACAGGGGGAAATGGCTACACCTTC. The full variable domain, its missing parts supplied by reference TRBV5-5 and TRBJ1-2, is DAGVTQSPTHLIKTRGQQVTLRCSPISGHKSVSWYQQVLGQGPQFIFQYYEKEERGRGNFPDRFSARQFPNYSSELNVNALLLGDSALYLCASSPRTGGNGYTFGSGTRLTVV.

This chain joins TRBV7-8 and TRBJ1-2; tentative D call: TRBD1 (6 bases). V lost 11 bases to trimming and J lost 2 bases, with 12 bases between them. Germline V gene data show CDR1 as SGHVS and CDR2 as FQNEAQ. The CDR3 covers 12 residues. The CDR3 sequence is CALRDTNYGYTF. DNA for the CDR3: TGTGCCCTCCGGGACACGAACTATGGCTACACCTTC.

The chain recombines TRBV4-1 with TRBJ1-5, with D maybe TRBD1 (6 bases). CDR1 and CDR2 from the germline V gene are MGHRA and YSYEKL. V was trimmed by 4 bases and J by 0 bases, leaving 13 bases between them. The CDR3 has 16 amino acids. DNA for the CDR3: TGCGCCAGCAGCCTACCGGACAGAAATAGCAATCAGCCCCAGCATTTT. This translates into CASSLPDRNSNQPQHF.

The chain employs TRBV6-1 and TRBJ2-7; 10 bases fit TRBD1. This CDR3 spans 12 amino acids. Per the germline V gene, CDR1 is MNHNS and CDR2 is SASEGT. V lost 5 bases, J lost 9 bases, and 4 bases stayed unmatched. The CDR3 is CASSPGQGRQYF. CDR3 coding DNA: TGTGCCAGCAGTCCGGGACAGGGGCGGCAGTACTTC.

The rearrangement uses TRBV25-1 and TRBJ2-1; 15 nucleotides line up with TRBD2. Germline V gives CDR1 MGHDK, CDR2 SYGVNS. With V trimmed by 2 bases and J by 4 bases, 6 bases remained unmatched. The CDR3 totals 18 residues. The CDR3 DNA reads TGTGCCAGCAGTGAACCCGGGACTAGCGGGAGGCTTTACAATGAGCAGTTCTTC. It specifies CASSEPGTSGRLYNEQFF.

The chain employs TRBV5-1 and TRBJ2-3, with D perhaps matching TRBD1 (5 bases). V was trimmed by 1 base and J by 2 bases, leaving 20 bases between them. The CDR3 covers 18 residues. Per the germline V gene, CDR1 is SGHRS and CDR2 is YFSETQ. DNA for the CDR3: TGCGCCAGCAGCTTGCCCGGTATGTTGGGGCTATACACAGATACGCAGTATTTT. It translates to CASSLPGMLGLYTDTQYF.

This sequence joins TRBV15 and TRBJ1-2, with D unresolved. Germline CDR1 reads LNHNV; CDR2 reads YYDKDF (reference sequence). The CDR3 has 12 residues. The V and J ends lost 0 bases and 7 bases respectively, with 6 bases between them. The DNA of the CDR3 is TGTGCCACCAGCAGAGACAGTTCTGGCTACACCTTC. It encodes CATSRDSSGYTF.

This clone was seen more than once but under ten times. The rearrangement uses TRBV5-6 and TRBJ2-7; tentatively, D is TRBD1 (5 bases). V lost 4 bases and J lost 1, with 9 bases in between. In germline, CDR1 is SGHDT, CDR2 YYEEEE. The CDR3 loop spans 13 amino acids. DNA of the CDR3: TGTGCCAGCAGCACCAGACAGTCCTACGAGCAGTACTTC. This encodes CASSTRQSYEQYF.

V and J are TRBV27 and TRBJ2-7, with D possibly being TRBD2 (6 bases). CDR1 MNHEY and CDR2 SMNVEV come from the germline V gene (reference sequence). This CDR3 spans 18 amino acids. V was shortened by 4 bases and J by 4 bases, with 26 bases between the two germline ends. DNA for the CDR3: TGTGCCAGCAGTTCACTTCTCTCGGCGGACGGAGGGGAATACGAGCAGTACTTC. It codes for CASSSLLSADGGEYEQYF.